This T cell receptor beta chain was captured in a study of T cells expressing NK-cell markers. The CDR3 is made up of 16 amino acids. CDR1 and CDR2 from the germline V gene are SGHRS and YFSETQ. No DNA is given; TCRdb re-called the 5' RACE reads and lists each CDR3 protein once. The sample yields about 260,000 distinct CDR3 sequences, of which the top ten take up roughly 4.2%. The sequenced sample was blood T cells: a sorted CD56 or NKG2C T cell subset, CD4+ or CD8+ T cells, or bulk PBMC T cells (not recorded which). The chain couples TRBV5-1 to TRBJ2-3; TCRdb names TRBD1, which stays unverified in the absence of DNA. The origin of this receptor is a woman between 18 and 75 years old in good health. CDR3 residues: CASSSTGDSRTDTQYF.